These T cell receptor beta chains were read from a single sample in a study of human T cells and chemical hapten exposure. One entry per CDR3 protein, called by TCRdb with MiXCR from the RACE reads. This sample has 55,000 to 85,000 distinct CDR3 sequences; around 9.8% occur once, and the top ten carry more than 2.5%. The sequences come from whole blood, collected in connection with sensitization to the hapten diphenylcyclopropenone (DPC). Receptor source: a woman aged 40 to 49 with alopecia areata. Some clones in this sample may be carry-over from other donors' samples. Each CDR3 is given with its conserved first and last residue. D genes are given only for firm matches. Size is omitted from some rows. Given values are once, few, many or a class for expanded clones.

clone size: few
V gene: TRBV7-2
J gene: TRBJ2-3
D gene: TRBD2
CDR3 protein: CASRAGGSTDTQYF
CDR3 DNA: TGTGCCAGCAGAGCGGGGGGAAGCACAGATACGCAGTATTTT

clone size: many
V gene: TRBV9
J gene: TRBJ1-5
D gene: NA
CDR3 protein: CASSVDGGSNQPQHF
CDR3 DNA: TGTGCCAGCAGCGTAGATGGGGGTAGCAATCAGCCCCAGCATTTT

clone size: many
V gene: TRBV19
J gene: TRBJ2-2
D gene: NA
CDR3 protein: CASSTPPNTGELFF
CDR3 DNA: TGTGCCAGTAGTACCCCACCGAACACCGGGGAGCTGTTTTTT

clone size: few
V gene: TRBV10-3
J gene: TRBJ1-5
D gene: NA
CDR3 protein: CAIRVRDGYNQPQHF
CDR3 DNA: TGTGCCATCAGGGTCCGGGACGGCTACAATCAGCCCCAGCATTTT

clone size: many
V gene: TRBV5-8
J gene: TRBJ1-3
D gene: NA
CDR3 protein: CASRETRVIGNTIYF
CDR3 DNA: TGTGCCAGCAGGGAGACTAGGGTGATTGGAAACACCATATATTTT

clone size: few
V gene: TRBV5-6
J gene: TRBJ1-2
D gene: NA
CDR3 protein: CASSLANGGANGYTF
CDR3 DNA: TGTGCCAGCAGCTTGGCCAATGGCGGAGCCAATGGCTACACCTTC

clone size: many
V gene: TRBV6-2/TRBV6-3
J gene: TRBJ2-7
D gene: TRBD2
CDR3 protein: CASTGSGTSYEQYF
CDR3 DNA: TGTGCCAGCACGGGTAGCGGGACTTCCTACGAGCAGTACTTC

clone size: many
V gene: TRBV7-2
J gene: TRBJ2-1
D gene: NA
CDR3 protein: CASSLSSRDEQFF
CDR3 DNA: TGTGCCAGCAGCTTATCGTCCCGGGACGAGCAGTTCTTC

clone size: many
V gene: TRBV6-2/TRBV6-3
J gene: TRBJ1-2
D gene: TRBD1
CDR3 protein: CASSYRMTGYYGYTF
CDR3 DNA: TGTGCCAGCAGTTACAGGATGACAGGGTACTATGGCTACACCTTC

clone size: NA
V gene: TRBV5-1
J gene: TRBJ1-2
D gene: TRBD1
CDR3 protein: CASSLAATGTGGYTF
CDR3 DNA: TGCGCCAGCAGCTTGGCCGCGACAGGGACGGGCGGCTACACCTTC

clone size: few
V gene: TRBV27
J gene: TRBJ2-7
D gene: TRBD2
CDR3 protein: CASSLYSVGLAGGTYEQYF
CDR3 DNA: TGTGCCAGCAGTTTATATTCGGTGGGACTAGCGGGAGGAACCTACGAGCAGTACTTC

clone size: few
V gene: TRBV4-1
J gene: TRBJ2-7
D gene: NA
CDR3 protein: CASSQAGGGTFSSEQYF
CDR3 DNA: TGCGCCAGCAGCCAAGCGGGCGGAGGGACATTCAGTTCCGAGCAGTACTTC

clone size: many
V gene: TRBV4-3
J gene: TRBJ2-7
D gene: NA
CDR3 protein: CASSHTESSYEQYF
CDR3 DNA: TGCGCCAGCAGCCACACAGAAAGCTCCTACGAGCAGTACTTC

clone size: many
V gene: TRBV7-2
J gene: TRBJ1-2
D gene: TRBD1
CDR3 protein: CASSLQGGYGYTF
CDR3 DNA: TGTGCCAGCAGTTTACAGGGGGGCTATGGCTACACCTTC

clone size: many
V gene: TRBV20-1
J gene: TRBJ1-6
D gene: NA
CDR3 protein: CSARTGSTDSPLHF
CDR3 DNA: TGCAGTGCCAGAACAGGGTCCACCGATTCACCCCTCCACTTT

clone size: many
V gene: TRBV7-9
J gene: TRBJ2-2
D gene: TRBD1
CDR3 protein: CASSLGVWDRATGELFF
CDR3 DNA: TGTGCCAGCAGCTTAGGGGTCTGGGACAGAGCCACCGGGGAGCTGTTTTTT

clone size: NA
V gene: TRBV4-3
J gene: TRBJ2-4
D gene: NA
CDR3 protein: CASSQTPTLVAKNIQYF
CDR3 DNA: TGCGCCAGCAGCCAAACGCCCACGCTGGTAGCCAAAAACATTCAGTACTTC

clone size: NA
V gene: TRBV5-4
J gene: TRBJ1-4
D gene: NA
CDR3 protein: CASSSEFEPGGEKLFF
CDR3 DNA: TGTGCCAGCAGCTCCGAATTCGAACCCGGCGGTGAAAAACTGTTTTTT

clone size: NA
V gene: TRBV18
J gene: TRBJ1-1
D gene: NA
CDR3 protein: CASSPGGGVNTEAFF
CDR3 DNA: TGTGCCAGCTCCCCCGGGGGGGGGGTGAACACTGAAGCTTTCTTT

clone size: many
V gene: TRBV12-3/TRBV12-4
J gene: TRBJ1-2
D gene: NA
CDR3 protein: CASSSGNGNGYTF
CDR3 DNA: TGTGCCAGCAGTTCGGGGAACGGGAATGGCTACACCTTC

clone size: NA
V gene: TRBV4-1
J gene: TRBJ2-7
D gene: NA
CDR3 protein: CASSQEGAEQYF
CDR3 DNA: TGCGCCAGCAGCCAAGAGGGAGCCGAGCAGTACTTC

clone size: many
V gene: TRBV30
J gene: TRBJ1-6
D gene: TRBD1
CDR3 protein: CAWKQGVGGDSPLHF
CDR3 DNA: TGTGCCTGGAAACAGGGGGTCGGAGGGGATTCACCCCTCCACTTT

clone size: many
V gene: TRBV5-6
J gene: TRBJ1-6
D gene: NA
CDR3 protein: CASSLQGSYNSPLHF
CDR3 DNA: TGTGCCAGCAGCTTGCAGGGTTCCTATAATTCACCCCTCCACTTT

clone size: many
V gene: TRBV20-1
J gene: TRBJ2-5
D gene: NA
CDR3 protein: CSARDYQETQYF
CDR3 DNA: TGCAGTGCTAGAGATTACCAAGAGACCCAGTACTTC

clone size: few
V gene: TRBV20-1
J gene: TRBJ1-5
D gene: TRBD1
CDR3 protein: CSARGGNQPQHF
CDR3 DNA: TGCAGTGCCAGGGGGGGCAATCAGCCCCAGCATTTT

clone size: many
V gene: TRBV7-9
J gene: TRBJ1-5
D gene: NA
CDR3 protein: CASSPSGINNQPQHF
CDR3 DNA: TGTGCCAGCAGCCCCAGCGGAATCAACAATCAGCCCCAGCATTTT

clone size: few
V gene: TRBV6-6
J gene: TRBJ1-4
D gene: NA
CDR3 protein: CASRPQGGEREKLFF
CDR3 DNA: TGTGCCAGCAGGCCACAGGGAGGGGAGCGGGAAAAACTGTTTTTT

clone size: many
V gene: TRBV19
J gene: TRBJ1-5
D gene: TRBD1
CDR3 protein: CASSKDRGLNQPQHF
CDR3 DNA: TGTGCCAGTAGTAAGGACAGGGGCCTCAATCAGCCCCAGCATTTT

clone size: many
V gene: TRBV18
J gene: TRBJ1-6
D gene: TRBD1
CDR3 protein: CASSPLGQGANSPLHF
CDR3 DNA: TGTGCCAGCTCACCCTTAGGACAGGGGGCGAATTCACCCCTCCACTTT

clone size: many
V gene: TRBV6-5
J gene: TRBJ1-2
D gene: NA
CDR3 protein: CASSYGQDYGYTF
CDR3 DNA: TGTGCCAGCAGTTACGGTCAGGACTATGGCTACACCTTC

clone size: few
V gene: TRBV3-1
J gene: TRBJ2-1
D gene: TRBD2
CDR3 protein: CASGGLAGGNEQFF
CDR3 DNA: TGTGCCAGCGGCGGACTAGCGGGGGGAAATGAGCAGTTCTTC

clone size: few
V gene: TRBV12-3/TRBV12-4
J gene: TRBJ1-2
D gene: NA
CDR3 protein: CATGLQGYGYTF
CDR3 DNA: TGTGCAACGGGGCTACAGGGCTATGGCTACACCTTC

clone size: many
V gene: TRBV7-3
J gene: TRBJ1-1
D gene: NA
CDR3 protein: CASSLRGTVKIF
CDR3 DNA: TGTGCCAGCAGCTTACGGGGCACGGTCAAAATCTTT

clone size: few
V gene: TRBV5-6
J gene: TRBJ2-1
D gene: NA
CDR3 protein: CASSLGWAYNEQFF
CDR3 DNA: TGTGCCAGCAGCTTGGGCTGGGCGTACAATGAGCAGTTCTTC

clone size: few
V gene: TRBV7-8
J gene: TRBJ1-1
D gene: NA
CDR3 protein: CASSLGGASTEAFF
CDR3 DNA: TGTGCCAGCAGCTTAGGGGGGGCAAGCACTGAAGCTTTCTTT

clone size: many
V gene: TRBV4-2
J gene: TRBJ1-2
D gene: NA
CDR3 protein: CASSQDLGDYGYTF
CDR3 DNA: TGTGCCAGCAGCCAAGATCTAGGAGACTATGGCTACACCTTC

clone size: NA
V gene: TRBV7-2
J gene: TRBJ1-3
D gene: TRBD1
CDR3 protein: CASSLDGTGHGNTIYF
CDR3 DNA: TGTGCCAGCAGCTTAGATGGGACAGGGCATGGAAACACCATATATTTT

clone size: many
V gene: TRBV3-1
J gene: TRBJ2-3
D gene: TRBD2
CDR3 protein: CASSQSTSYTDTQYF
CDR3 DNA: TGTGCCAGCAGCCAATCGACTAGCTACACAGATACGCAGTATTTT

clone size: many
V gene: TRBV5-4
J gene: TRBJ2-1
D gene: TRBD2
CDR3 protein: CASSTGGSTHNEQFF
CDR3 DNA: TGTGCCAGCAGCACGGGGGGTAGTACTCACAATGAGCAGTTCTTC

clone size: many
V gene: TRBV27
J gene: TRBJ1-1
D gene: TRBD1
CDR3 protein: CASSFLGALTGEGNTEAFF
CDR3 DNA: TGTGCCAGCAGTTTTCTGGGGGCCCTAACAGGGGAGGGGAACACTGAAGCTTTCTTT

clone size: many
V gene: TRBV5-6
J gene: TRBJ1-2
D gene: NA
CDR3 protein: CASSWAGGYTF
CDR3 DNA: TGTGCCAGCAGCTGGGCAGGCGGCTACACCTTC

clone size: few
V gene: TRBV19
J gene: TRBJ2-7
D gene: NA
CDR3 protein: CASSREVWSDEQYF
CDR3 DNA: TGTGCCAGTAGTAGGGAGGTATGGAGTGACGAGCAGTACTTC

clone size: few
V gene: TRBV6-1
J gene: TRBJ2-5
D gene: TRBD2
CDR3 protein: CASRWTSGGADETQYF
CDR3 DNA: TGTGCCAGCAGGTGGACTAGCGGGGGGGCCGATGAGACCCAGTACTTC

clone size: NA
V gene: TRBV7-2
J gene: TRBJ2-7
D gene: TRBD2
CDR3 protein: CASSQMALAGLHEQYF
CDR3 DNA: TGTGCCAGCAGCCAAATGGCCCTAGCGGGCTTACACGAGCAGTACTTC

clone size: many
V gene: TRBV7-2
J gene: TRBJ2-1
D gene: NA
CDR3 protein: CASSLVQGGRVQFF
CDR3 DNA: TGTGCCAGCAGCTTAGTACAGGGTGGTAGGGTGCAGTTCTTC

clone size: few
V gene: TRBV7-9
J gene: TRBJ1-1
D gene: TRBD1
CDR3 protein: CASSQTGGPEAFF
CDR3 DNA: TGTGCCAGCAGCCAGACAGGGGGTCCTGAAGCTTTCTTT

clone size: many
V gene: TRBV5-4
J gene: TRBJ1-1
D gene: NA
CDR3 protein: CASSLARGGGTEAFF
CDR3 DNA: TGTGCCAGCAGCTTGGCCAGGGGAGGGGGAACTGAAGCTTTCTTT

clone size: many
V gene: TRBV6-5
J gene: TRBJ1-2
D gene: NA
CDR3 protein: CASKRTPQDLRFYGYTF
CDR3 DNA: TGTGCCAGCAAGCGTACACCACAGGATTTACGCTTCTATGGCTACACCTTC

clone size: NA
V gene: TRBV18
J gene: TRBJ1-6
D gene: NA
CDR3 protein: CASSPPSNSPLHF
CDR3 DNA: TGTGCCAGCTCACCACCGTCTAATTCACCCCTCCACTTT